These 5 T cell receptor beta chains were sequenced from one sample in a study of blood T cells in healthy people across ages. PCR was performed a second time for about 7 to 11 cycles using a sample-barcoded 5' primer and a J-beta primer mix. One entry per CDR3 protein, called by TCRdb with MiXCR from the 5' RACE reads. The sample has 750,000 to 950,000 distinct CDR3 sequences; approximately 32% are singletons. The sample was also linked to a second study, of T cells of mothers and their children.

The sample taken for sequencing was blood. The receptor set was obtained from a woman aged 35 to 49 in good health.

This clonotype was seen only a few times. CDR3 residues: CASSEPGLQETQYF. The CDR3 nucleotides are TGTGCCAGCAGTGAACCGGGGTTACAAGAGACCCAGTACTTC. This rearrangement joins TRBV25-1 to TRBJ2-5; weak D call: TRBD2 (5 bases). Germline loops: CDR1 MGHDK, CDR2 SYGVNS. V was trimmed by 2 bases and J by 2 bases, leaving 9 bases between them. The CDR3 contains 14 residues.

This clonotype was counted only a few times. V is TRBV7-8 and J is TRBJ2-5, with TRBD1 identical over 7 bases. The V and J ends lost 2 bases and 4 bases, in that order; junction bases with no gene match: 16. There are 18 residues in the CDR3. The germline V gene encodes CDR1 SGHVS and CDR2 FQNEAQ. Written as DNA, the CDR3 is TGTGCCAGCAGCTTACAGGGTTCCAGGGGGAGTAGAGGAGAGACCCAGTACTTC. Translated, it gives CASSLQGSRGSRGETQYF. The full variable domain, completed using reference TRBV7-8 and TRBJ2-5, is GAGVSQSPRYKVAKRGQDVALRCDPISGHVSLFWYQQALGQGPEFLTYFQNEAQLDKSGLPSDRFFAERPEGSVSTLKIQRTQQEDSAVYLCASSLQGSRGSRGETQYFGPGTRLLVL.

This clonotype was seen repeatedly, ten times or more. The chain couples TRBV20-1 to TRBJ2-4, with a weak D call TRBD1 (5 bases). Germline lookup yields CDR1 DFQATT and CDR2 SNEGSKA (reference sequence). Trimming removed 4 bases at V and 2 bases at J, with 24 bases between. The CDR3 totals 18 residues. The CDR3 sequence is CSATILGQSIGTKNIQYF. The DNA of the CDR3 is TGCAGTGCTACTATCCTGGGGCAATCAATAGGGACCAAAAACATTCAGTACTTC.

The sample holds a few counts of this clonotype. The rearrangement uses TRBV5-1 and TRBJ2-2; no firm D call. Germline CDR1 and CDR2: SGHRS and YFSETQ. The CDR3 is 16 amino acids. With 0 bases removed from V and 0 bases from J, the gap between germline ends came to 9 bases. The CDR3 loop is CASSLDRTANTGELFF. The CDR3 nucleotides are TGCGCCAGCAGCTTGGATCGGACGGCGAACACCGGGGAGCTGTTTTTT.

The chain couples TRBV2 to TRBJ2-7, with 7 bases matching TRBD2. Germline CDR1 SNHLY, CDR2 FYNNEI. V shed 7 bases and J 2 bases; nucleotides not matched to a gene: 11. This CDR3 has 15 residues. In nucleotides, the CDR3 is TGTGCCAGCAAGCCTTCGACGGGGGGAGCCTACGAGCAGTACTTC. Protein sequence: CASKPSTGGAYEQYF.